This T cell receptor (beta chain) derives from a study of T cells after yellow fever vaccination. Study as a whole: Preparation of fractions with low cell numbers was performed using SMART-Seq v4 Ultra Low Input. Study-wide results and limits: Within FACS-sorted repertoires, abundant clonotypes contaminating from the bulk population could be present. Though it reached lower strength, the secondary response hit its peak faster, day 5 versus 15.

Trimming removed 0 bases from V and 5 bases from J, with 8 bases in between. The CDR3 is 14 residues long. Germline V gene sequence: CDR1 SGHRS, CDR2 YFSETQ. A universal primer site and UMIs were added as TCR cDNA was made by 5'RACE template switching. TCRdb ran MiXCR on the 5' RACE reads and lists one entry per CDR3 protein. The sample lists 300,000 to 400,000 distinct CDR3 sequences; under 15% were seen once. As for this clonotype: The antigen is undetermined.

The TCR was taken from a man aged 18 to 30 who received the YFV17D yellow fever vaccine. This sequence joins TRBV5-1 and TRBJ2-2, with unresolved D. Source: CD4+ T cells sorted from PBMCs, taken 15 days after the yellow fever booster vaccination. CDR3 coding DNA: TGCGCCAGCAGCTTGGAGAGAGCGACCGGGGAGCTGTTTTTT. Translating it yields CASSLERATGELFF. The full variable domain, its missing parts supplied by reference TRBV5-1 and TRBJ2-2, is KAGVTQTPRYLIKTRGQQVTLSCSPISGHRSVSWYQQTPGQGLQFLFEYFSETQRNKGNFPGRFSGRQFSNSRSEMNVSTLELGDSALYLCASSLERATGELFFGEGSRLTVL.